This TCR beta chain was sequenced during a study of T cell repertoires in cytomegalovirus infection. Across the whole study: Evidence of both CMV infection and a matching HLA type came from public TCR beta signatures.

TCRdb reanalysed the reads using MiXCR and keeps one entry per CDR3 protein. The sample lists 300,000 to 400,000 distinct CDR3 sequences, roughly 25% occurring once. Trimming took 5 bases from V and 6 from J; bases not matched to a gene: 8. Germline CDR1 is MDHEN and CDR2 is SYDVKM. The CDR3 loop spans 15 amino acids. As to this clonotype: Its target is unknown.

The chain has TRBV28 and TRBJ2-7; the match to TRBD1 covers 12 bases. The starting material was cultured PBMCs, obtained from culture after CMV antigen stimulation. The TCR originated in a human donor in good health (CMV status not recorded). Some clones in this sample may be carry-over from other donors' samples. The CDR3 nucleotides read TGTGCCAGCAGTAACGCCGGGACAGGGGGCTTCGAGCAGTACTTC. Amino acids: CASSNAGTGGFEQYF. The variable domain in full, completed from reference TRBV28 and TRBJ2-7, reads DVKVTQSSRYLVKRTGEKVFLECVQDMDHENMFWYRQDPGLGLRLIYFSYDVKMKEKGDIPEGYSVSREKKERFSLILESASTNQTSMYLCASSNAGTGGFEQYFGPGTRLTVT.